This T cell receptor (beta chain) was found in a study of T-cell memory formation after mild COVID-19. From the 5' RACE reads, TCRdb called clonotypes with MiXCR, one entry per CDR3 protein. The table has approximately 250,000 distinct CDR3 sequences, 15% to 19% seen once. CDR1 is SEHNR, CDR2 FQNEAQ, per germline (reference sequence). Trimming took off 5 bases at V and 4 bases at J, with 16 bases between the two ends. CDR3 length: 15 amino acids. The source material was PBMCs or a T cell subset sorted from them (not recorded which). The rearrangement links TRBV7-9 to TRBJ2-3; D tentatively reads TRBD1 or TRBD2 (5 bases each). This clonotype originated in an adult woman who had mild COVID-19 (a few samples of this study predate the infection). Cell type and time point are not known. The CDR3 sequence: CASSRDPSSADTQYF. CDR3 sequence (DNA): TGTGCCAGCAGCAGGGACCCCTCCTCGGCAGATACGCAGTATTTT.